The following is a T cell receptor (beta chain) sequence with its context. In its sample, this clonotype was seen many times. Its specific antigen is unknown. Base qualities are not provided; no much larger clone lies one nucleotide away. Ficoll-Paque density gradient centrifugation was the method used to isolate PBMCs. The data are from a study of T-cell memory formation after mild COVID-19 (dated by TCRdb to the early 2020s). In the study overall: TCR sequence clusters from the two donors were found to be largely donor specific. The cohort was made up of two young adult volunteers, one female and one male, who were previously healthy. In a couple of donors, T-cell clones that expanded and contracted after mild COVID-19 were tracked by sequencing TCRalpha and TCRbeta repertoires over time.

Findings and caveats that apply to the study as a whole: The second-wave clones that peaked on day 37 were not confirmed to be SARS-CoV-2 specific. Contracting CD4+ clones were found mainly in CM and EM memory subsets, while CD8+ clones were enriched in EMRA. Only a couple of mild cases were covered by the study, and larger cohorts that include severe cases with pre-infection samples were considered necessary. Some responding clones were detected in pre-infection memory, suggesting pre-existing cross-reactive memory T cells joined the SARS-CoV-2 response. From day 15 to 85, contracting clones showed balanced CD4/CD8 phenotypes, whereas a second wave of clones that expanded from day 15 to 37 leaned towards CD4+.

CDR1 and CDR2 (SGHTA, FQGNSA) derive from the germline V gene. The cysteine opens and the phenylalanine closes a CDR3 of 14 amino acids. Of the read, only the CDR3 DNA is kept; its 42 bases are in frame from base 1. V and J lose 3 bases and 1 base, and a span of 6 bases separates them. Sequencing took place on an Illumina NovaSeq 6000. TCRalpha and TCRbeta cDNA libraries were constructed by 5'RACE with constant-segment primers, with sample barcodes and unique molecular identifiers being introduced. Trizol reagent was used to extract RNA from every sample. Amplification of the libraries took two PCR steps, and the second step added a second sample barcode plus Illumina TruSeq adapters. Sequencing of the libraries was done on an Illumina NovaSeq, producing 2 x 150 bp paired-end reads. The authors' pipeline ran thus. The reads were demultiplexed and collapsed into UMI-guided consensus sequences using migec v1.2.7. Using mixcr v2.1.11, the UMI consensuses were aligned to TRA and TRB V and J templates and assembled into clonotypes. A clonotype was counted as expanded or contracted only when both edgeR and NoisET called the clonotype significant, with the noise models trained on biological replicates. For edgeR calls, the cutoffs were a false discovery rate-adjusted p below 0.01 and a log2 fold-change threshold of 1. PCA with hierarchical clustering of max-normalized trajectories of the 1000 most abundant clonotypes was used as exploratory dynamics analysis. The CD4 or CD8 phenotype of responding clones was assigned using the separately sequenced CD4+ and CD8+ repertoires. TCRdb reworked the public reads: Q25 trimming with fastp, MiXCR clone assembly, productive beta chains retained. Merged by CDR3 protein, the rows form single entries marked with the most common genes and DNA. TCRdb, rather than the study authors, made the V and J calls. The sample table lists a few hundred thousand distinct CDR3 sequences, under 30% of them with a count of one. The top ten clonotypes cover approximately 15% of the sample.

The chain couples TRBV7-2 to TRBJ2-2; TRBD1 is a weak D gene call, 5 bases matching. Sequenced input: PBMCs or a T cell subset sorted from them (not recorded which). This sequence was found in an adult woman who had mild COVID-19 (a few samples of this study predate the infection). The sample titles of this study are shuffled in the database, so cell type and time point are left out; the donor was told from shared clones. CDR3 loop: CASSLTVNTGELFF. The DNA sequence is TGTGCCAGCAGCTTGACAGTGAACACCGGGGAGCTGTTTTTT.